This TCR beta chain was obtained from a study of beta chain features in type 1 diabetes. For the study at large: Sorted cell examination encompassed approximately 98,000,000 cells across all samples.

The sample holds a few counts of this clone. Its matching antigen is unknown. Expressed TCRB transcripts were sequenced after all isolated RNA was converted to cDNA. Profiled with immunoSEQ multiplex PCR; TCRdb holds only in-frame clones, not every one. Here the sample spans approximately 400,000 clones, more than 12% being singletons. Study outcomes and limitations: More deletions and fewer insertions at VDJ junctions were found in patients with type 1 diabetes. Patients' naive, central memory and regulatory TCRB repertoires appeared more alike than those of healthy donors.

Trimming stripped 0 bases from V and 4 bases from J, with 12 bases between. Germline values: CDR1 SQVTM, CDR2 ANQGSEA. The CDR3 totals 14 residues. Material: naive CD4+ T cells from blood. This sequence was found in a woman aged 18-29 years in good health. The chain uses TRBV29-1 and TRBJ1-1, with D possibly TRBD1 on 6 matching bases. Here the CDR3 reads CSVEDRAGATEAFF. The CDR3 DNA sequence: TGCAGCGTTGAAGATCGGGCAGGGGCCACTGAAGCTTTCTTT.